One sample yielded the 7 T cell receptor beta chains listed below, sequenced in a study of CD8 T cells in ankylosing spondylitis. TCRdb itself ran the 5' RACE reads through MiXCR, one entry per CDR3 protein. This sample carries about 180,000 distinct CDR3 sequences, 9.8% of them seen once, and the ten largest clones take approximately 15%. Sample: blood, either unsorted or a sorted T cell fraction (not recorded which). The receptor set was obtained from a female donor with ankylosing spondylitis or in good health (not recorded which).

V and J are TRBV6-1 and TRBJ2-7, with 10 bases identical to TRBD2. This CDR3 has 18 residues. V shed 7 bases, J shed 0 bases, and the junction held 15 bases outside the gene matches. Looked up from germline, CDR1 is MNHNS and CDR2 is SASEGT. The CDR3 sequence is CASIEALAGEGSSYEQYF. The CDR3 nucleotides are TGTGCCAGCATTGAGGCGCTAGCGGGAGAGGGGAGCTCCTACGAGCAGTACTTC.

The V gene is TRBV28, the J gene TRBJ2-2, with TRBD2 identical over 10 bases. The CDR3 runs to 16 residues. V dropped 6 bases and J dropped 7; count of bases not matched to a gene: 11. CDR1 and CDR2 from the germline V gene are MDHEN and SYDVKM. CDR3 in amino acids: CASSRLLAGEDGELFF. The CDR3 DNA reads as TGTGCCAGCAGCCGCTTGCTAGCGGGAGAGGACGGGGAGCTGTTTTTT.

On this clonotype: One base away lies a much larger clone, so this may be a sequencing read error. The chain employs TRBV20-1 and TRBJ2-1; possible D gene TRBD2, 6 bases. The CDR3 extends over 14 amino acids. CDR1 and CDR2 from the germline V gene are DFQATT and SNEGSKA (reference sequence). The CDR3 nucleotides read TGCAGTGCTAAGATGGCGGGACTCACAAATGAGCAGATCTTC. This sequence encodes CSAKMAGLTNEQIF.

Only a few counts were recorded for this clonotype. The chain employs TRBV28 and TRBJ1-4, with D perhaps matching TRBD1 (5 bases). In germline, CDR1 is MDHEN, CDR2 SYDVKM. This CDR3 has 14 residues. V lost 7 bases and J 8 bases, leaving 17 bases between the germline ends. DNA for the CDR3: TGTGCCAGCACCTCCCGACAGAGAGAGGAAAAACTGTTTTTT. Translation: CASTSRQREEKLFF.

There are many counts of this clonotype. The chain links TRBV7-9 to TRBJ2-5; perhaps TRBD2 as D (6 bases). Germline lookup yields CDR1 SEHNR and CDR2 FQNEAQ (reference sequence). V lost 3 bases and J lost 5, with 10 bases in between. This CDR3 is 13 amino acids long. CDR3: CASSLGEVETQYF. The CDR3 DNA reads TGTGCCAGCAGCTTGGGGGAGGTGGAGACCCAGTACTTC.

This clonotype was seen repeatedly, ten times or more. The rearrangement uses TRBV15 and TRBJ1-1; possibly TRBD1 for D (5 bases). V was trimmed by 4 bases and J by 6 bases, leaving 12 bases between them. Germline V CDR1 and CDR2: LNHNV, YYDKDF (reference sequence). This CDR3 is 13 amino acids long. CDR3 sequence (DNA): TGTGCCACCAGCACTGGGGGGATCTCTGAAGCTTTCTTT. Protein: CATSTGGISEAFF.

The genes are TRBV30 and TRBJ1-4, with D uncertain. The V and J ends lost 5 bases and 0 bases respectively, with 13 bases between them. This CDR3 spans 15 amino acids. CDR1 is GTSNPN, CDR2 SVGIG, per germline (reference sequence). The CDR3 DNA sequence: TGTGCCTGGGGTGGATTTTTCGCAACTAATGAAAAACTGTTTTTT. Protein: CAWGGFFATNEKLFF.